This T cell receptor (beta chain) comes out of a study of blood T cell repertoires in COVID-19. This clone was seen only once. TCRdb's table, derived via immunoSEQ multiplex PCR, lists solely in-frame clones and lacks some. This sample has about 93,000 clones, with under 90% found just once. J lost 4 bases, V lost 6 bases, and 0 bases had no gene match. The CDR3 is 12 residues long. The germline V gene has CDR1 MDHEN and CDR2 SYDVKM. The chain uses TRBV28 and TRBJ1-1; 9 bases are a match to TRBD1. This receptor was taken from a human donor with active COVID-19. The donor label of this sample is uncertain. Sample: peripheral blood. CDR3 coding DNA: TGTGCCAGCAGGACAGGGGGCACTGAAGCTTTCTTT. Its protein is CASRTGGTEAFF.